This T cell receptor (beta chain) is drawn from a study of shared clonotypes between healthy human individuals. Caucasian adults living in Nashville, Tennessee, provided all samples. A word on this clone: Its antigen is as yet unknown.

The study's findings and limits: Expectations were that clonotype sharing among donors would be affected by sequencing depth. The study drew on few donors, limiting represented genetic and exposure-history diversity.

CDR1 and CDR2 (germline): SQVTM, ANQGSEA. CDR3 length: 15 residues. Trimming stripped 4 bases from V and 2 bases from J, with 15 bases between. As processed by the authors: Because ImmunoSEQ provided only junction sequences with no quality scores, the filtering differed. The repertoire was sequenced with immunoSEQ multiplex PCR; TCRdb's copy has only in-frame clones and lacks some. V, J and clone size were drawn from that table, and D and trimming were deduced from the DNA. The sample lists 450,000 or so clones, around 77% occurring once. The V and J genes are TRBV29-1 and TRBJ1-5; D possibly corresponds to TRBD1 (6 bases). The sample consisted of PBMCs. This clonotype originated in a middle-aged woman in good health. Some clones in this sample may be carry-over from other donors' samples. In nucleotides, the CDR3 is TGCAGCGTTGTGGTGGGATCAGGGGGCAATCAGCCCCAGCATTTT. Protein product: CSVVVGSGGNQPQHF.